Presented here are 27 T cell receptor beta chains from one specimen sequenced in a study of cytomegalovirus exposure and HLA in healthy donors. It was with 60 Vbeta and 13 Jbeta primers that the PCR ran. TCRdb's table, derived via immunoSEQ multiplex PCR, lists solely in-frame clones and lacks some. The table has around 200,000 clones, 65% to 90% seen once. The specimen was PBMCs. Source of these receptors: a girl between 2 and 10 years old in good health and CMV-seropositive.

The rearrangement joins TRBV5-1 to TRBJ2-5; D gene unclear. V was trimmed by 4 bases and J by 3 bases, leaving 16 bases between them. Germline CDR1 reads SGHRS; CDR2 reads YFSETQ. The CDR3 length is 15 residues. The CDR3 loop is CASSPLPGSEETQYF. CDR3 DNA sequence: TGCGCCAGCAGCCCCCTTCCCGGGTCGGAAGAGACCCAGTACTTC.

This chain connects TRBV19 to TRBJ1-2; D may be TRBD1 (5 bases). CDR1 LNHDA and CDR2 SQIVND come from the germline V gene (reference sequence). Trimming removed 4 bases from V and 3 bases from J, with 9 bases in between. There are 13 residues in the CDR3. The CDR3 loop is CASSTTGDYGYTF. CDR3 in DNA: TGTGCCAGTAGTACCACAGGAGACTATGGCTACACCTTC.

The chain recombines TRBV6-5 with TRBJ1-2; 7 bases align to TRBD1. The CDR3 sequence is 14 residues long. Germline V gene lookup returns CDR1 MNHEY and CDR2 SVGAGI. V was pared by 4 bases and J by 4 bases, with 6 bases of the junction left unmatched. The CDR3 region has the DNA TGTGCCAGCAGTTCGACGCGGGACAGCTATGGCTACACCTTC. The encoded protein is CASSSTRDSYGYTF.

The chain combines TRBV5-1 with TRBJ1-2; D is undetermined. V gave up 0 bases and J gave up 4 bases, with 10 bases separating them. The CDR3 loop spans 14 amino acids. CDR1 and CDR2 from the germline V gene are SGHRS and YFSETQ. The CDR3 DNA is TGCGCCAGCAGCTTGGGTTCCGTTTCCTATGGCTACACCTTC. This codes for CASSLGSVSYGYTF.

This rearrangement joins TRBV14 to TRBJ2-3; D might be TRBD2 (5 bases). The CDR3 runs to 14 residues. Germline V gives CDR1 SGHDN, CDR2 FVKESK. V was pared by 5 bases and J by 1 base, with 10 bases between. CDR3 residues: CASSNTGGTDTQYF. For the CDR3, the DNA is TGTGCCAGCAGCAACACCGGGGGCACAGATACGCAGTATTTT.

The chain combines TRBV4-1 with TRBJ2-1, with TRBD2 as a possible D gene (6 bases). CDR3 length: 17 residues. With 4 bases removed from V and 3 bases from J, the gap between germline ends came to 19 bases. Germline loops: CDR1 MGHRA, CDR2 YSYEKL. This chain's CDR3 is CASSPPGTPKIYNEQFF. The CDR3 nucleotides are TGCGCCAGCAGCCCTCCCGGGACTCCAAAAATCTACAATGAGCAGTTCTTC.

In DNA, the CDR3 is TGCGCCAGTAACAATTTAAAGGGGGGGCTTGAAGCTTTCTTT. Encoded protein: CASNNLKGGLEAFF. The chain is built from TRBV4-1 and TRBJ1-1; TRBD1 is a possible D gene (6 bases). CDR1 is MGHRA and CDR2 is YSYEKL in the germline V gene. The CDR3 has 14 residues. V was shortened by 9 bases and J by 7 bases, with 21 bases between the two germline ends.

The chain couples TRBV15 to TRBJ1-2; D ambiguous. The V end was cut by 3 bases, the J end by 6 bases, with 14 bases between. CDR1 is LNHNV, CDR2 YYDKDF, per germline (reference sequence). The CDR3 is 14 amino acids. The CDR3 nucleotides read TGTGCCACCAGCAGTAGTCCAGAAGCGCATGGCTACACCTTC. Translating it yields CATSSSPEAHGYTF.

The chain couples TRBV6-1 to TRBJ1-1, with 7 bases that match TRBD1. The CDR3 has 14 residues. V lost 3 bases and J lost 3; bases outside the gene matches: 4. The germline V gene has CDR1 MNHNS and CDR2 SASEGT. CDR3 DNA sequence: TGTGCCAGCAGTGACATTACAGGGGACACTGAAGCTTTCTTT. Translated, it gives CASSDITGDTEAFF.

This clone was counted ten times or more. This sequence joins TRBV4-1 and TRBJ2-2; D perhaps matches TRBD2 (7 bases). Germline V gives CDR1 MGHRA, CDR2 YSYEKL. The CDR3 totals 17 residues. V dropped 1 base and J dropped 2 bases, with 14 bases sitting between them. The CDR3: CASSQVPGGINTGELFF. CDR3 DNA sequence: TGCGCCAGCAGCCAAGTCCCGGGGGGCATAAACACCGGGGAGCTGTTTTTT.

This chain uses TRBV6-1 with TRBJ1-2; D may be TRBD1 (5 bases). CDR3 size: 12 residues. Germline CDR1 MNHNS, CDR2 SASEGT. V was pared by 6 bases and J by 0 bases, with 5 bases between. The CDR3 sequence: CASRQANYGYTF. The CDR3 DNA reads TGTGCCAGCAGACAGGCTAACTATGGCTACACCTTC.

The chain recombines TRBV11-3 with TRBJ2-3, with 8 bases fitting TRBD1. This CDR3 contains 15 residues. Germline lookup yields CDR1 SGHNT and CDR2 YENEEA. V was pared by 4 bases and J by 4 bases, with 7 bases of the junction left unmatched. The CDR3 nucleotides are TGTGCCAGCAGCTCAGGACAGGGTGGCCCAGATACGCAGTATTTT. Its translation: CASSSGQGGPDTQYF.

The chain has TRBV2 and TRBJ2-5; TRBD2 agrees at 16 bases. The germline V gene encodes CDR1 SNHLY and CDR2 FYNNEI. V lost 6 bases, J lost 3 bases, and 1 base stayed unmatched. The length of the CDR3 is 15 residues. The CDR3 spells CASRGLAGGEETQYF. DNA of the CDR3: TGTGCCAGCAGGGGACTAGCGGGGGGGGAAGAGACCCAGTACTTC.

The chain carries TRBV28 and TRBJ2-3; 9 nucleotides match TRBD2. The germline gives CDR1 MDHEN, CDR2 SYDVKM. V shed 4 bases, J shed 2 bases, and the junction held 4 bases outside the gene matches. The CDR3 runs 15 residues. The CDR3 loop reads CASSSAGGPTDTQYF. As DNA, the CDR3 is TGTGCCAGCAGTTCGGCGGGGGGGCCCACAGATACGCAGTATTTT.

The chain combines TRBV5-1 with TRBJ2-5; D may be TRBD2 (6 bases). Germline values: CDR1 SGHRS, CDR2 YFSETQ. The CDR3 length is 16 residues. V lost 0 bases to trimming and J lost 11 bases, with 23 bases between them. CDR3 coding DNA: TGCGCCAGCAGCTTGGGCAACCCCGGAGGGGCCAGGGAGCAGTACTTC. The encoded protein is CASSLGNPGGAREQYF.

With regard to this clone: Relative to the germline gene, one junction end is altered; a read error may explain this. The sample holds other DNA sequences that translate to the same CDR3. The chain couples TRBV27 to TRBJ1-4, with unresolved D. In germline, CDR1 is MNHEY, CDR2 SMNVEV (reference sequence). This CDR3 is 15 amino acids long. CDR3 DNA sequence: TGTGCCAGTAGTTTAACGCGACTTTCTAATGAAAAACTGTTTTTT. This sequence encodes CASSLTRLSNEKLFF.

V is TRBV28 and J is TRBJ2-1; TRBD2 might be the D (6 bases). Germline loops: CDR1 MDHEN, CDR2 SYDVKM. CDR3 length: 16 amino acids. Deletions cut 7 bases from V and 1 base from J, with 17 bases between. This chain's CDR3 is CASISLRGPSYNEQFF. In nucleotides, the CDR3 is TGTGCCAGCATCTCCTTGCGGGGACCATCCTACAATGAGCAGTTCTTC. Complete variable domain (other parts from reference TRBV28 and TRBJ2-1): DVKVTQSSRYLVKRTGEKVFLECVQDMDHENMFWYRQDPGLGLRLIYFSYDVKMKEKGDIPEGYSVSREKKERFSLILESASTNQTSMYLCASISLRGPSYNEQFFGPGTRLTVL.

The chain combines TRBV5-1 with TRBJ2-3; the match to TRBD2 covers 10 bases. Germline V gene data show CDR1 as SGHRS and CDR2 as YFSETQ. V lost 4 bases and J lost 4; bases outside the gene matches: 9. The CDR3 contains 16 residues. CDR3 nucleotide sequence: TGCGCCAGCAGCCCCGCTAGCGGGAGCGGAGCAGATACGCAGTATTTT. Amino acids: CASSPASGSGADTQYF.

In this sample, this clone turned up once. The CDR3 DNA is TGTGCCAGCAGAGACATTAGCAATCAGCCCCAGCATTTT. Its translation is CASRDISNQPQHF. The chain has TRBV6-1 and TRBJ1-5; D uncertain. CDR3 length: 13 amino acids. The V gene lost 6 bases and the J gene lost 0 bases, with 6 bases spanning the gap. CDR1 and CDR2 (germline): MNHNS, SASEGT.

This clone appeared once. The chain couples TRBV5-1 to TRBJ1-3; D is ambiguous. Per the germline V gene, CDR1 is SGHRS and CDR2 is YFSETQ. This CDR3 has 18 residues. V lost 1 base and J lost 0, with 17 bases in between. CDR3 amino acids: CASSLKPGSLSSGNTIYF. CDR3 DNA: TGCGCCAGCAGCTTGAAGCCGGGTAGCCTCAGCTCTGGAAACACCATATATTTT.

DNA of the CDR3: TGTGCCAGCAGTCAGATCGCTCGGGGAACTGAAGCTTTCTTT. Protein sequence: CASSQIARGTEAFF. This sequence joins TRBV28 and TRBJ1-1, with D uncertain. The germline gives CDR1 MDHEN, CDR2 SYDVKM. Trimming took 5 bases from V and 5 from J, leaving 15 bases between them. The length of the CDR3 is 14 residues.

The CDR3 spells CASSGGQDSNQPQHF. For the CDR3, the DNA is TGTGCCAGCAGCGGCGGGCAGGATAGCAATCAGCCCCAGCATTTT. The rearrangement uses TRBV9 and TRBJ1-5; no clear D. Germline values: CDR1 SGDLS, CDR2 YYNGEE. Trimming removed 3 bases at V and 0 bases at J, with 10 bases between. This CDR3 is 15 amino acids long.

The chain recombines TRBV7-6 with TRBJ1-2; 9 bases agree with TRBD1. V trimming: 0 bases; J trimming: 6 bases; junction bases outside the gene matches: 5. CDR1 and CDR2 (germline): SGHVS, FNYEAQ. The CDR3 spans 15 residues. CDR3 loop: CASSLALDRGDGYTF. The CDR3 DNA follows: TGTGCCAGCAGCTTAGCGCTGGACAGGGGTGATGGCTACACCTTC.

Comment on this clone: Other DNA sequences in the sample encode the same CDR3. V is TRBV2 and J is TRBJ1-1; TRBD1 agrees at 7 bases. Germline values: CDR1 SNHLY, CDR2 FYNNEI. The CDR3 is 13 amino acids. V shed 4 bases, J shed 2 bases, and the junction held 1 base outside the gene matches. Here the CDR3 DNA reads TGTGCCAGCAGTGGACAGGGAAACACTGAAGCTTTCTTT. Translation: CASSGQGNTEAFF.

The rearrangement links TRBV5-1 to TRBJ2-1; D is possibly TRBD2 (6 bases). Trimming shortened V by 2 bases and J by 2 bases, and 14 bases separated the two germline ends. CDR1 and CDR2 from the germline V gene are SGHRS and YFSETQ. There are 16 residues in the CDR3. The CDR3 coding sequence is TGCGCCAGCAGCTTTCTGCTTAGCGGTCCCTACAATGAGCAGTTCTTC. Protein: CASSFLLSGPYNEQFF.

This clone was detected once. This chain uses TRBV6-1 with TRBJ2-2; tentatively, D is TRBD1 (5 bases). Germline lookup yields CDR1 MNHNS and CDR2 SASEGT. The CDR3 has 12 residues. The V end was cut by 11 bases, the J end by 7 bases, with 14 bases between. This chain's CDR3 is CALGWGGGELFF. In DNA form, the CDR3 reads TGTGCCCTAGGATGGGGCGGCGGGGAGCTGTTTTTT.

The chain uses TRBV2 and TRBJ2-1, with 14 bases aligning to TRBD2. Losses at the gene ends were 7 bases for V and 10 bases for J; bases not matched to a gene: 12. The CDR3 loop spans 16 amino acids. The germline gives CDR1 SNHLY, CDR2 FYNNEI. The CDR3, as DNA: TGTGCCAGCACTGCTCCGGGACTAGCGGGAGAAAGGGAGCAGTTCTTC. Amino acids: CASTAPGLAGEREQFF.